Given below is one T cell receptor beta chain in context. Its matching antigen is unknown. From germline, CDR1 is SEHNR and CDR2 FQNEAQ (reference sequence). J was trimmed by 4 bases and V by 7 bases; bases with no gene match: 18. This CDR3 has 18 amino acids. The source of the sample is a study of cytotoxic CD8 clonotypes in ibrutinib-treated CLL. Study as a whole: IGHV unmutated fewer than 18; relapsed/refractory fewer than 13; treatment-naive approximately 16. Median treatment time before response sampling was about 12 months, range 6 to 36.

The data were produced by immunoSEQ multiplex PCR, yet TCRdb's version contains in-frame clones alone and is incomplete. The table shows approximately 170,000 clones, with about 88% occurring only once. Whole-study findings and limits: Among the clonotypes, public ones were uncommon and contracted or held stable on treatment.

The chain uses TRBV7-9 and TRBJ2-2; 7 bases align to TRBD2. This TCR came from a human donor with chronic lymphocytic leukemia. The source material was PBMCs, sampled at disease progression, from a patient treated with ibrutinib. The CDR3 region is CASTPSSGGRFPTGELFF. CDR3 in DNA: TGTGCCAGCACCCCTTCGTCGGGCGGGAGATTCCCCACCGGGGAGCTGTTTTTT.